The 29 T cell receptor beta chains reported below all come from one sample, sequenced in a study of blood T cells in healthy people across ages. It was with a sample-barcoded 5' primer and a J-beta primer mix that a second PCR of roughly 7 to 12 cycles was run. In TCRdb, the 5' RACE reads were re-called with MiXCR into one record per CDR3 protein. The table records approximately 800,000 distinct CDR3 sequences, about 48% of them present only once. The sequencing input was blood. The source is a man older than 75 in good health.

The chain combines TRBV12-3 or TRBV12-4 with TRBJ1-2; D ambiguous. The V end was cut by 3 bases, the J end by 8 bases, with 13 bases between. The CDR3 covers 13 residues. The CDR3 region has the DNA TGTGCCAGCAGTTTGGCTACAGTGCGGGGCTACACCTTC. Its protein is CASSLATVRGYTF.

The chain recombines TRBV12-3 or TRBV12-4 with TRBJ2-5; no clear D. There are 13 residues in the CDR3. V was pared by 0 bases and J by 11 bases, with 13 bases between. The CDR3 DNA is TGTGCCAGCAGTTTAGCGGTGGTCAATGAGCAGTACTTC. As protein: CASSLAVVNEQYF.

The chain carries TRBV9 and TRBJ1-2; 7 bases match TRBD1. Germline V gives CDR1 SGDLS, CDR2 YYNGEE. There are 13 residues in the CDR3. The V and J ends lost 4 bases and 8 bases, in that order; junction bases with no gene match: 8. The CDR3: CASSPRGLRGYTF. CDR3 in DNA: TGTGCCAGCAGCCCCAGGGGGTTACGCGGCTACACCTTC.

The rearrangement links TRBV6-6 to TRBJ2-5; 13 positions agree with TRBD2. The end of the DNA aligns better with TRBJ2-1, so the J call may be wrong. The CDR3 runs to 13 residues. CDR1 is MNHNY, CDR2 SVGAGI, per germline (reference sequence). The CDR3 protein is CASRPGTSGTQFF. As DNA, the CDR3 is TGTGCCAGCAGACCCGGGACTAGCGGGACCCAGTTCTTC.

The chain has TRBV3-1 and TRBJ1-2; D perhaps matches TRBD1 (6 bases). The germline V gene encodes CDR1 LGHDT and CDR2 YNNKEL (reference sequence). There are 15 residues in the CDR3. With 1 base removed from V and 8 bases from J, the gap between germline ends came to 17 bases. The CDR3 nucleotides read TGTGCCAGCAGCCAAGGCGCGGGGGGCGGTCGGGGCTACACCTTC. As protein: CASSQGAGGGRGYTF.

In DNA, the CDR3 is TGTGCCAGTAAGTGGGGCAGGGGGAACACTGAAGCTTTCTTT. Protein sequence: CASKWGRGNTEAFF. The chain employs TRBV28 and TRBJ1-1, with D possibly being TRBD1 (6 bases). This CDR3 is 14 amino acids long. V gave up 9 bases and J gave up 1 base, with 15 bases separating them. From germline, CDR1 is MDHEN and CDR2 SYDVKM.

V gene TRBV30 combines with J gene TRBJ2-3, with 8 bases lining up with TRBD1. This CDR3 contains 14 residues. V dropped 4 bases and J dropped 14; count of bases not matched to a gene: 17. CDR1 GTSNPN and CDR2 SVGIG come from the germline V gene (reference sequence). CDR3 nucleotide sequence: TGTGCCTGGAAGACAGGGGTTGAGAACAGATACGCGTATTTT. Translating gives CAWKTGVENRYAYF.

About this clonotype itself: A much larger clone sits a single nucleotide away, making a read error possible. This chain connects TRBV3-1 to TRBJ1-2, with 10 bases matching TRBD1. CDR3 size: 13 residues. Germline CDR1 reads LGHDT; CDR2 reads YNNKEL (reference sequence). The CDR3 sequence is CVSSPDRGHGYTF. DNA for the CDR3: TGTGTCAGCAGTCCAGACAGGGGGCATGGCTACACCTTC.

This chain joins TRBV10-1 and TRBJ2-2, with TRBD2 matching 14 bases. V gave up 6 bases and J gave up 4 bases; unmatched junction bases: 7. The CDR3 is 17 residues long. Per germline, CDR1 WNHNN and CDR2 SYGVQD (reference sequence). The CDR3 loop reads CASRSGLAGGSTGELFF. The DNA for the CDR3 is TGCGCCAGCAGATCCGGACTAGCGGGAGGTTCCACCGGGGAGCTGTTTTTT.

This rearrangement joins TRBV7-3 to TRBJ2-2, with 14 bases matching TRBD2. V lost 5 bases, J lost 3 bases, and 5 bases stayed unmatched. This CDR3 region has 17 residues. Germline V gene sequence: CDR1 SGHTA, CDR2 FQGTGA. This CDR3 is CASSPPGLAGDTGELFF. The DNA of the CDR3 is TGTGCCAGCAGCCCACCGGGACTAGCGGGAGACACCGGGGAGCTGTTTTTT.

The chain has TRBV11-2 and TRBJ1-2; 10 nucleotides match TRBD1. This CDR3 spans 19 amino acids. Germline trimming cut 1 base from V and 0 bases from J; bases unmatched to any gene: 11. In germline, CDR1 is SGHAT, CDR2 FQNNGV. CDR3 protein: CASSLGWRQGAGANYGYTF. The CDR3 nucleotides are TGTGCCAGCAGCTTAGGTTGGAGACAGGGGGCCGGGGCTAACTATGGCTACACCTTC.

The CDR3 protein is CASSFNGLNTEAFF. The CDR3 bases are TGTGCCAGCAGCTTCAATGGTCTAAACACTGAAGCTTTCTTT. The chain has TRBV5-6 and TRBJ1-1; no reliable D call. The CDR3 extends over 14 amino acids. Trimming shortened V by 2 bases and J by 2 bases, and 10 bases separated the two germline ends. CDR1 SGHDT and CDR2 YYEEEE come from the germline V gene.

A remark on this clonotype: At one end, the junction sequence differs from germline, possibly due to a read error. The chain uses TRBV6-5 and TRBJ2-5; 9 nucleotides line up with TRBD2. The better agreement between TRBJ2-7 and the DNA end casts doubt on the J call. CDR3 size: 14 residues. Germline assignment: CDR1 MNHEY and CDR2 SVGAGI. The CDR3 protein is CTSSPATSGYEQYF. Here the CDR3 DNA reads TGTACCAGCAGTCCGGCGACTAGCGGCTACGAGCAGTACTTC.

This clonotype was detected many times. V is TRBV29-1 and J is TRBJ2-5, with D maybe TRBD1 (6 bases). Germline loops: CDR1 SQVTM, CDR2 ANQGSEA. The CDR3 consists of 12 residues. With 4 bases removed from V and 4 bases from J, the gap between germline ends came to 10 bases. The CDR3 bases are TGCAGCGTTGCGGGCAGGGGAGAGACCCAGTACTTC. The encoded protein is CSVAGRGETQYF. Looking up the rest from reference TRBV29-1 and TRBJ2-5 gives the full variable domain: SAVISQKPSRDICQRGTSLTIQCQVDSQVTMMFWYRQQPGQSLTLIATANQGSEATYESGFVIDKFPISRPNLTFSTLTVSNMSPEDSSIYLCSVAGRGETQYFGPGTRLLVL.

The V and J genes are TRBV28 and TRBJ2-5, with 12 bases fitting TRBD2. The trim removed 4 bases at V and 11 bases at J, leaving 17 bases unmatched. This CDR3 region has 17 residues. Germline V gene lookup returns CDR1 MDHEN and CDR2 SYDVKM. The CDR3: CASSSRLAGGPKNEQYF. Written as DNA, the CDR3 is TGTGCCAGCAGTTCGCGGCTAGCGGGAGGGCCTAAGAATGAGCAGTACTTC.

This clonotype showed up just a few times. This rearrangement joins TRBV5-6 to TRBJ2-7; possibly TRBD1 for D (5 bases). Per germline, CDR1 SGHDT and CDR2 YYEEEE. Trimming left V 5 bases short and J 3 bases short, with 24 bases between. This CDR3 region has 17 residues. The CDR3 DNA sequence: TGTGCCAGCAGGGCGACAGTGGACCCACTCATGCGCTACGAGCAGTACTTC. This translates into CASRATVDPLMRYEQYF. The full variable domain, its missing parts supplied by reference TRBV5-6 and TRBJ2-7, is DAGVTQSPTHLIKTRGQQVTLRCSPKSGHDTVSWYQQALGQGPQFIFQYYEEEERQRGNFPDRFSGHQFPNYSSELNVNALLLGDSALYLCASRATVDPLMRYEQYFGPGTRLTVT.

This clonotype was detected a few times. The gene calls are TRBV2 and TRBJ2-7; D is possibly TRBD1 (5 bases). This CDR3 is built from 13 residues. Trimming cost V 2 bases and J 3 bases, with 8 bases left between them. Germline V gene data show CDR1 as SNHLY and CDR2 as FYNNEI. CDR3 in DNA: TGTGCCAGCAGTGAAATAGGGGTCTACGAGCAGTACTTC. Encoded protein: CASSEIGVYEQYF.

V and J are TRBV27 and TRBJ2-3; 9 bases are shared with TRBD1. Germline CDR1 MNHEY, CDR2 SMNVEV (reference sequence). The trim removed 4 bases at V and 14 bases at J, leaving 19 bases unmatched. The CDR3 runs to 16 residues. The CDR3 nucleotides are TGTGCCAGCAGTTCCCCCGCCGGGACAGGGCACAGATACGCGTATTTT. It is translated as CASSSPAGTGHRYAYF.

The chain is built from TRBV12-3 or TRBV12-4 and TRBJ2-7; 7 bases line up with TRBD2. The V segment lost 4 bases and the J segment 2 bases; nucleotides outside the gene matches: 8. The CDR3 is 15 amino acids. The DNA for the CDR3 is TGTGCCAGCAGTTCTAGATCTGGACTAGCCTACGAGCAGTACTTC. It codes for CASSSRSGLAYEQYF.

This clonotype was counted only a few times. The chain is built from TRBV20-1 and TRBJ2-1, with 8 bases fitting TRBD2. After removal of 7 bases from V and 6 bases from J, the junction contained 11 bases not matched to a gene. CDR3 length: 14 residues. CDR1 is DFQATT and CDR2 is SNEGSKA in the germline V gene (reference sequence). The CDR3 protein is CSVRDGRAVNEQFF. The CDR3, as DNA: TGCAGTGTCAGGGACGGGAGGGCGGTCAATGAGCAGTTCTTC.

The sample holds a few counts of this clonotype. The CDR3 nucleotides read TGCAGTGCCCCCGGGGGACTAGCGGGGCGGGAGCAGTACTTC. Its protein product is CSAPGGLAGREQYF. This chain uses TRBV20-1 with TRBJ2-7; 13 bases match TRBD2. The CDR3 runs to 14 residues. The trim removed 6 bases at V and 7 bases at J, leaving 9 bases unmatched. The germline CDR1 and CDR2 sequences are DFQATT and SNEGSKA (reference sequence).

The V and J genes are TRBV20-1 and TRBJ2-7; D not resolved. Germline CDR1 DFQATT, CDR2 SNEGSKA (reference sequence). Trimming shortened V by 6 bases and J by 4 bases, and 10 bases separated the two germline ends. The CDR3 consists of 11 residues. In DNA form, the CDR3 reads TGCAGTGCCCCAGCGAGATACGAGCAGTACTTC. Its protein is CSAPARYEQYF.

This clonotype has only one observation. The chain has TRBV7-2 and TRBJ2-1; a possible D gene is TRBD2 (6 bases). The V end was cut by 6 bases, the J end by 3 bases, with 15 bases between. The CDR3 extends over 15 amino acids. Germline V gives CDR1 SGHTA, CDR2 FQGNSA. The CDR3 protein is CASSSPRGFYNEQFF. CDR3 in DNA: TGTGCCAGCAGTTCCCCCCGGGGGTTCTACAATGAGCAGTTCTTC.

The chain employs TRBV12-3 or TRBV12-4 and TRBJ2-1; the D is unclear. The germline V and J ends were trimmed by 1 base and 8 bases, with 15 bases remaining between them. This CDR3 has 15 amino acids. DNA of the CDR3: TGTGCCAGCAGTTTAGGCCCCGTGGGTCTCTATGAGCAGTTCTTC. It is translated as CASSLGPVGLYEQFF.

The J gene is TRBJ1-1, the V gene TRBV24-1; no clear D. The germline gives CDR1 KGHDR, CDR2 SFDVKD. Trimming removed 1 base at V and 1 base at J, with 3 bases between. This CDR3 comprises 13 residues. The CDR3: CATSDFANTEAFF. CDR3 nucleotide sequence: TGTGCCACCAGTGATTTCGCGAACACTGAAGCTTTCTTT.

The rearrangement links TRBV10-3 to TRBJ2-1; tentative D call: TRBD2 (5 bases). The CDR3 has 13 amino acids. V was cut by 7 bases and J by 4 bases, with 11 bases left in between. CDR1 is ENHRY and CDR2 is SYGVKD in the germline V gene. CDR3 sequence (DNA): TGTGCCATCACTGGACTGCCATACAATGAGCAGTTCTTC. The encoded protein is CAITGLPYNEQFF.

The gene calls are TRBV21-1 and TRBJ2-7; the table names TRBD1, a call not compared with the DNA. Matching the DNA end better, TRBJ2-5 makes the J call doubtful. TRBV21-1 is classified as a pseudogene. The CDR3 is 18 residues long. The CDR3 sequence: CASSPKSSQGVVLETQYF. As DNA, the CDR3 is TGTGCCAGCAGCCCTAAATCTAGTCAGGGGGTGGTTTTGGAGACCCAGTACTTC.

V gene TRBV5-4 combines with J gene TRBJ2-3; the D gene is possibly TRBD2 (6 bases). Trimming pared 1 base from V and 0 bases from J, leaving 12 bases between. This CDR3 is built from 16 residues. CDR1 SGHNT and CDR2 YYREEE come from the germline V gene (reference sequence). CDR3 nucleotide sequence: TGTGCCAGCAGCTTGCTGACTAGTCGTAGCACAGATACGCAGTATTTT. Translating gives CASSLLTSRSTDTQYF. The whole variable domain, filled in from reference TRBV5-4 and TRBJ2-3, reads ETGVTQSPTHLIKTRGQQVTLRCSSQSGHNTVSWYQQALGQGPQFIFQYYREEENGRGNFPPRFSGLQFPNYSSELNVNALELDDSALYLCASSLLTSRSTDTQYFGPGTRLTVL.

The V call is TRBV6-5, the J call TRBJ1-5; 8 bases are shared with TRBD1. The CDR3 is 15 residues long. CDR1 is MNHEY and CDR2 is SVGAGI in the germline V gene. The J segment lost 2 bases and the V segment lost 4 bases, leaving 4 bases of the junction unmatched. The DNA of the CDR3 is TGTGCCAGCAGTTCACAGGGGGATGGCAATCAGCCCCAGCATTTT. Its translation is CASSSQGDGNQPQHF.